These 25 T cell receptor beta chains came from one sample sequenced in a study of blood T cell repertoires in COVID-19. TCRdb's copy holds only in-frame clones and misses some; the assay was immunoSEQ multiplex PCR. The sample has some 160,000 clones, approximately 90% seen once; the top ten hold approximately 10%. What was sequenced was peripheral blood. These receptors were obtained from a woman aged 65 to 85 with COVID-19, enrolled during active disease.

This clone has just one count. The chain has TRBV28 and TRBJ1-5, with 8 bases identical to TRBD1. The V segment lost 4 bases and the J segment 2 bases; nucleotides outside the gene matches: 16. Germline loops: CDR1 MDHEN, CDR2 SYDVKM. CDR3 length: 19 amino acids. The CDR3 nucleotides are TGTGCCAGCAGTTACTACTTAATCCCAGGGGGCCAAGGCAATCAGCCCCAGCATTTT. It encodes CASSYYLIPGGQGNQPQHF.

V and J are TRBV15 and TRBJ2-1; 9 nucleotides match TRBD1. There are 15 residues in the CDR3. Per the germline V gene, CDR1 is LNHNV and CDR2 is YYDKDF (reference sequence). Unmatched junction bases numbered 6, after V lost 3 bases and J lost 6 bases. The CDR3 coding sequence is TGTGCCACCAGCAGGGACAGGGGTTTGGTCAATGAGCAGTTCTTC. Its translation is CATSRDRGLVNEQFF.

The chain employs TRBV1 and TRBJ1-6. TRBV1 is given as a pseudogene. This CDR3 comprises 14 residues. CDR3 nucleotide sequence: TGCACCAGCATCCGTCCTATTCGGAATTCACCCCTCCACTTT. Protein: CTSIRPIRNSPLHF.

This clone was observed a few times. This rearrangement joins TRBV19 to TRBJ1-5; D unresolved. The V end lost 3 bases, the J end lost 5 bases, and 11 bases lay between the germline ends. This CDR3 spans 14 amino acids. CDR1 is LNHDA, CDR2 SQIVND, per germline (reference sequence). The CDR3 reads CASSISGEDQPQHF. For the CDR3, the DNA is TGTGCCAGTAGTATTTCGGGAGAGGATCAGCCCCAGCATTTT.

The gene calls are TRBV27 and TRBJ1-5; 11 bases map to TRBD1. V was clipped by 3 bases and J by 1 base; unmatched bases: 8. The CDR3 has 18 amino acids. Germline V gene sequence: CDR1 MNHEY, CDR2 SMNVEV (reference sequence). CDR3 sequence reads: CASSFSPGQGASNQPQHF. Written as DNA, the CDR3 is TGTGCCAGCAGTTTTTCCCCCGGACAGGGGGCAAGCAATCAGCCCCAGCATTTT.

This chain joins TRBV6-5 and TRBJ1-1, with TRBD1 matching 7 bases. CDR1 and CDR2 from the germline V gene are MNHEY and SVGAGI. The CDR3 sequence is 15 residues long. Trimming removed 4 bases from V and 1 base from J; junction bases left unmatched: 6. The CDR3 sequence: CASSLHRDRNTEAFF. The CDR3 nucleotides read TGTGCCAGCAGTTTACACCGGGACAGGAACACTGAAGCTTTCTTT.

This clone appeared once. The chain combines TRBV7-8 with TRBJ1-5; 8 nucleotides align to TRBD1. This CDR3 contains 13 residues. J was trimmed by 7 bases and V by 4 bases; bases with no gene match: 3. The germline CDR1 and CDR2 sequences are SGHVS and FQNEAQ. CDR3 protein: CASSSNRGQPQHF. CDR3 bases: TGTGCCAGCAGCTCCAACAGGGGGCAGCCCCAGCATTTT.

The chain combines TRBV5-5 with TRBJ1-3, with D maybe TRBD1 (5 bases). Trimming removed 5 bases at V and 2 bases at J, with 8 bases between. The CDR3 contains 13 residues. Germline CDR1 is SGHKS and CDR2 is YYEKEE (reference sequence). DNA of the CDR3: TGTGCCAGCAGGCTGACAGCTGGAAACACCATATATTTT. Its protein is CASRLTAGNTIYF.

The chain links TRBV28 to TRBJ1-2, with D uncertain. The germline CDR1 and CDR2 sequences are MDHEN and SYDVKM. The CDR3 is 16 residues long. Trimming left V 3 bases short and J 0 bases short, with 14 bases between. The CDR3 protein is CASSLGSLLPNYGYTF. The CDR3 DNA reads TGTGCCAGCAGTTTGGGGAGCCTGCTACCTAACTATGGCTACACCTTC.

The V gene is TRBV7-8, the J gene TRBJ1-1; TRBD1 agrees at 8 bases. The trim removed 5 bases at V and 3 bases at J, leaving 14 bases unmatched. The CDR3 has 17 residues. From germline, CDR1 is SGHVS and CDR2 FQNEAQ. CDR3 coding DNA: TGTGCCAGCAGCCATAGGTGGGGCAGGGGGCTAGACACTGAAGCTTTCTTT. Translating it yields CASSHRWGRGLDTEAFF.

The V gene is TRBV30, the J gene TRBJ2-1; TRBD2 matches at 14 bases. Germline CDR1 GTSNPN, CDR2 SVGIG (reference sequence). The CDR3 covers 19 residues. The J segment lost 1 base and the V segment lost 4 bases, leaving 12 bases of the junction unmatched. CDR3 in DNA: TGTGCCTGGATCCCCCGAGGACTAGCGGGGGGAGGTTCCTACAATGAGCAGTTCTTC. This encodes CAWIPRGLAGGGSYNEQFF.

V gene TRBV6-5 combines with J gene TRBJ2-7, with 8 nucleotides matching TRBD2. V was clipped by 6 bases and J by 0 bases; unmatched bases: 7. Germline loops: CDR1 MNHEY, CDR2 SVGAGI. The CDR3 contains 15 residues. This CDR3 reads CASSLAGLGSYEQYF. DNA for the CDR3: TGTGCCAGCAGCTTAGCGGGGCTAGGCTCCTACGAGCAGTACTTC.

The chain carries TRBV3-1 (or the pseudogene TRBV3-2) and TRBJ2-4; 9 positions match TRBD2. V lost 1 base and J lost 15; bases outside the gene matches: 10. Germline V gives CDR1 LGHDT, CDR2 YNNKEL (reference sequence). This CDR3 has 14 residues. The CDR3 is CASSQGTSAPPAYF. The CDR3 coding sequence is TGTGCCAGCAGCCAAGGGACTAGCGCACCGCCAGCGTACTTC.

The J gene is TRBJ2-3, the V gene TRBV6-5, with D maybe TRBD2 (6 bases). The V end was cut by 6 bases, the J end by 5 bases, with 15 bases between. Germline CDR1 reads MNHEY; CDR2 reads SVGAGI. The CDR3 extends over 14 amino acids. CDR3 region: CASRAAGSRDTQYF. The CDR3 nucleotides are TGTGCCAGCAGGGCGGCGGGGAGTAGAGATACGCAGTATTTT.

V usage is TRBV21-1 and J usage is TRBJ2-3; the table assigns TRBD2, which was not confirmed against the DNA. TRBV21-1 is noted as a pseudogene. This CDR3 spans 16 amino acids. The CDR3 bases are TGTGCCAGCAGCACATCCGGGGGAGGCGGCACAGATACGCAGTATTTT. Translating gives CASSTSGGGGTDTQYF.

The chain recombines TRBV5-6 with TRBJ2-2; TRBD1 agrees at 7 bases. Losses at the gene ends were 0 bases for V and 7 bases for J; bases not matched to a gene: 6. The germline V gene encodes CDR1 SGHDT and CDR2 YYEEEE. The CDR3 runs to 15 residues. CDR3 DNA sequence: TGTGCCAGCAGCTTGGGACAGGGATTTGGCGGGGAGCTGTTTTTT. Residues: CASSLGQGFGGELFF. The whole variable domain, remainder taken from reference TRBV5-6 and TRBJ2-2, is DAGVTQSPTHLIKTRGQQVTLRCSPKSGHDTVSWYQQALGQGPQFIFQYYEEEERQRGNFPDRFSGHQFPNYSSELNVNALLLGDSALYLCASSLGQGFGGELFFGEGSRLTVL.

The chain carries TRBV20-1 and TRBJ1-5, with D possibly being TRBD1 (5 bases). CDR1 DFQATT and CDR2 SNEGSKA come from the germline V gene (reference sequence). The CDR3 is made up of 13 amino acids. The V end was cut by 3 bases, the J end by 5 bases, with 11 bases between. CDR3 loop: CSASLGGDQPQHF. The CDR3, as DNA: TGCAGTGCTAGTTTGGGGGGGGATCAGCCCCAGCATTTT.

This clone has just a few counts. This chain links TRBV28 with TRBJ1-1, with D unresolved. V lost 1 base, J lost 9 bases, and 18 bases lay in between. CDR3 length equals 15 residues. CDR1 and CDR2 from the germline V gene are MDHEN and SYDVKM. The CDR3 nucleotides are TGTGCCAGCAGTTTATTCACGTCCGGTAATGATAAAGCTTTCTTT. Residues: CASSLFTSGNDKAFF.

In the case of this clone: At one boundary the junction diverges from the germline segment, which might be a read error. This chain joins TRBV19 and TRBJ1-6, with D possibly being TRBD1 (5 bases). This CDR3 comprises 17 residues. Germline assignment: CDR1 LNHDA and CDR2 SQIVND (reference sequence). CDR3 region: CASSMAHQGSNNSPLHF. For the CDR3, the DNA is TGTGCCAGTAGTATGGCCCATCAGGGCTCCAATAATTCACCCCTCCACTTT.

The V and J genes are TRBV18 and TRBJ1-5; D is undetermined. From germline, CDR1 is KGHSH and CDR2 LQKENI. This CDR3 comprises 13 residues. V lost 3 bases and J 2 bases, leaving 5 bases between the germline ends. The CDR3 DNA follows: TGTGCCAGCTCACCGGCTGGCAATCAGCCCCAGCATTTT. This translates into CASSPAGNQPQHF.

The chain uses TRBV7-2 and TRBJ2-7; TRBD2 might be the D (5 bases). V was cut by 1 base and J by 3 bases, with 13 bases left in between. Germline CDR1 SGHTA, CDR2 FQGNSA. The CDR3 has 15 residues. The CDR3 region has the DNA TGTGCCAGCAGCTTAGGTCGGCTAGCTCTCTACGAGCAGTACTTC. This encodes CASSLGRLALYEQYF. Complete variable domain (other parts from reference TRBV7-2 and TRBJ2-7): GAGVSQSPSNKVTEKGKDVELRCDPISGHTALYWYRQSLGQGLEFLIYFQGNSAPDKSGLPSDRFSAERTGGSVSTLTIQRTQQEDSAVYLCASSLGRLALYEQYFGPGTRLTVT.

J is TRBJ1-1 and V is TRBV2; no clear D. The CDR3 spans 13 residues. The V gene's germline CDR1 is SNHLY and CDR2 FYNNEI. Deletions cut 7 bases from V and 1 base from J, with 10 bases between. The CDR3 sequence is CASIDRQNTEAFF. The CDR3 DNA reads TGTGCCAGCATTGATAGACAGAACACTGAAGCTTTCTTT.

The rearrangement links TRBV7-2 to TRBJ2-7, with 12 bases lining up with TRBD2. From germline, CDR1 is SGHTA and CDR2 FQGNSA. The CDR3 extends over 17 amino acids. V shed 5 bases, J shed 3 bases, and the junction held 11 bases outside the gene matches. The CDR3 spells CASSRVPRTSGDYEQYF. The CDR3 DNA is TGTGCCAGCAGCCGCGTACCTCGGACTAGCGGGGACTACGAGCAGTACTTC.

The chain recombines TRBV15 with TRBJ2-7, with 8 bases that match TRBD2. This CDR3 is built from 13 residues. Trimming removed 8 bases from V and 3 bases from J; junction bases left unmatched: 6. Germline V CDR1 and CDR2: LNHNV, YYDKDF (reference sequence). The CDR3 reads CATQGLGHYEQYF. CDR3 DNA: TGTGCCACCCAGGGACTAGGTCACTACGAGCAGTACTTC.

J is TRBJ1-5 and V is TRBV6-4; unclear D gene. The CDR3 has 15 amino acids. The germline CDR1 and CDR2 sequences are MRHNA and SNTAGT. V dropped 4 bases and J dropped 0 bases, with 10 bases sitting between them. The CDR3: CASSAWQYSNQPQHF. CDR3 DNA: TGTGCCAGCAGTGCCTGGCAGTATAGCAATCAGCCCCAGCATTTT.